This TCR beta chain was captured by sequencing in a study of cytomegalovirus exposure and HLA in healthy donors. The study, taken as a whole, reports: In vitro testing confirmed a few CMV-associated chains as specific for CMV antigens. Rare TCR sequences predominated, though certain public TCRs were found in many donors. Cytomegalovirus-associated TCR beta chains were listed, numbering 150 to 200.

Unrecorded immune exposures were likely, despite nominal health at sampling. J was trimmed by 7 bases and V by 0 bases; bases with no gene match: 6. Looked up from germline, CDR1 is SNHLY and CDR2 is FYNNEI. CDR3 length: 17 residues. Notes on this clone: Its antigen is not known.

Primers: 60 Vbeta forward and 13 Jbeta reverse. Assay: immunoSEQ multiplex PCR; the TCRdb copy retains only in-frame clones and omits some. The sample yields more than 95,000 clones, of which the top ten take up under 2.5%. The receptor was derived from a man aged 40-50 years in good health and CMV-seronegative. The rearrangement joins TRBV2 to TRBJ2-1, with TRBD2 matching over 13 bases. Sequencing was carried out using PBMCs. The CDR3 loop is CASSEALRTSGRNEQFF. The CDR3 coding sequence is TGTGCCAGCAGTGAAGCGCTAAGGACTAGCGGGAGAAATGAGCAGTTCTTC.